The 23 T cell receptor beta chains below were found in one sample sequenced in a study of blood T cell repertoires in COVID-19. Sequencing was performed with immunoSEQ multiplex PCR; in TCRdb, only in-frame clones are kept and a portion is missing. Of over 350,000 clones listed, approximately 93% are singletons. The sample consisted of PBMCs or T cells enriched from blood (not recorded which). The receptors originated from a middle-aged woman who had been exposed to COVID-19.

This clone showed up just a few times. DNA for the CDR3: TGTGCCTGGATTCCCCGTCGGGGGTCGAACACTGAAGCTTTCTTT. As protein: CAWIPRRGSNTEAFF. This sequence joins TRBV30 and TRBJ1-1; D is possibly TRBD1 (5 bases). V lost 4 bases and J 1 base, leaving 16 bases between the germline ends. The CDR3 covers 15 residues. Germline V lookup: CDR1 GTSNPN, CDR2 SVGIG (reference sequence).

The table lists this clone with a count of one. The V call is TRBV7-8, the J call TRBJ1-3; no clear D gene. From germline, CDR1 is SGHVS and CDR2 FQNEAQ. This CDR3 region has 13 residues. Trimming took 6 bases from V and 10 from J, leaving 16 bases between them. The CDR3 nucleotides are TGTGCCAGCAGTTATGAACCACCGGGTACCATATATTTT. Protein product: CASSYEPPGTIYF. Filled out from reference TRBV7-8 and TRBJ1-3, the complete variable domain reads GAGVSQSPRYKVAKRGQDVALRCDPISGHVSLFWYQQALGQGPEFLTYFQNEAQLDKSGLPSDRFFAERPEGSVSTLKIQRTQQEDSAVYLCASSYEPPGTIYFGEGSWLTVV.

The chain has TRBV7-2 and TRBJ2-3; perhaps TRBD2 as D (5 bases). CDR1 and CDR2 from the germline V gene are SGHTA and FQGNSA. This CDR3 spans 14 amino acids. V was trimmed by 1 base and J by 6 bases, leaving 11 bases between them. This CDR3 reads CASSLGASLDTQYF. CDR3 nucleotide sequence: TGTGCCAGCAGCTTAGGTGCTAGCTTGGATACGCAGTATTTT. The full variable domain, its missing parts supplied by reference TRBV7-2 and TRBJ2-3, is GAGVSQSPSNKVTEKGKDVELRCDPISGHTALYWYRQSLGQGLEFLIYFQGNSAPDKSGLPSDRFSAERTGGSVSTLTIQRTQQEDSAVYLCASSLGASLDTQYFGPGTRLTVL.

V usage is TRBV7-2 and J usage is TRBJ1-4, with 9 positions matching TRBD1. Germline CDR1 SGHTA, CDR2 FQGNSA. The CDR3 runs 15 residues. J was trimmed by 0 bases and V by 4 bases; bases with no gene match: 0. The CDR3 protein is CASSWDRATNEKLFF. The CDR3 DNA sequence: TGTGCCAGCAGCTGGGACAGGGCAACTAATGAAAAACTGTTTTTT. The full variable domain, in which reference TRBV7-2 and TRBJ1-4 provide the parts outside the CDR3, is GAGVSQSPSNKVTEKGKDVELRCDPISGHTALYWYRQSLGQGLEFLIYFQGNSAPDKSGLPSDRFSAERTGGSVSTLTIQRTQQEDSAVYLCASSWDRATNEKLFFGSGTQLSVL.

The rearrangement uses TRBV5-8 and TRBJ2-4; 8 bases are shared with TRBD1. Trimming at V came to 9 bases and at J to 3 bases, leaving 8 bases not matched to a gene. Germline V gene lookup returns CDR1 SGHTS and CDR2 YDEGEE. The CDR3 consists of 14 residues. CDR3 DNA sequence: TGTGCCATTAAGACAGGGGCGGACAAAAACATTCAGTACTTC. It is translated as CAIKTGADKNIQYF.

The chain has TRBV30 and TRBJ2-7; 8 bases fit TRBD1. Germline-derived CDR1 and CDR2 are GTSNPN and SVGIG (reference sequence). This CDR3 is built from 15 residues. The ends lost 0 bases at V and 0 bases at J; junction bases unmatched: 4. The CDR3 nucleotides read TGTGCCTGGAGTGTGTGGACAGGGAGCTCCTACGAGCAGTACTTC. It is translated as CAWSVWTGSSYEQYF.

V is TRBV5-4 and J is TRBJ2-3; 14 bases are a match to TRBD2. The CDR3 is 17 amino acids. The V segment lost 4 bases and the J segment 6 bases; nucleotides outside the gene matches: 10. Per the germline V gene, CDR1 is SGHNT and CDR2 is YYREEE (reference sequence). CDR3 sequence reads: CASSPGTSGGSRDTQYF. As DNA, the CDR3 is TGTGCCAGCAGCCCCGGGACTAGCGGGGGCTCCCGGGATACGCAGTATTTT. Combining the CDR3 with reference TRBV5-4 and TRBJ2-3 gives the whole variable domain ETGVTQSPTHLIKTRGQQVTLRCSSQSGHNTVSWYQQALGQGPQFIFQYYREEENGRGNFPPRFSGLQFPNYSSELNVNALELDDSALYLCASSPGTSGGSRDTQYFGPGTRLTVL.

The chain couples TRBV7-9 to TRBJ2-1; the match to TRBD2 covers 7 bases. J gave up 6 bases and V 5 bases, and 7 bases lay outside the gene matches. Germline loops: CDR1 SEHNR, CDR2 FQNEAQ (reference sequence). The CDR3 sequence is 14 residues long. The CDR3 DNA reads TGTGCCAGCAGCCGGGACTATCAGGGCAATGAGCAGTTCTTC. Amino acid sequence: CASSRDYQGNEQFF.

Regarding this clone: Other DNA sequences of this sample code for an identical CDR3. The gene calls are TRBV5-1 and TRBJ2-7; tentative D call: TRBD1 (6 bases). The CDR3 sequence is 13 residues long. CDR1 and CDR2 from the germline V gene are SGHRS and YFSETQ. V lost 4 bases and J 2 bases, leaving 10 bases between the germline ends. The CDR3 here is CASSLDRTYEQYF. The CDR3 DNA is TGCGCCAGCAGCCTAGACAGGACCTACGAGCAGTACTTC.

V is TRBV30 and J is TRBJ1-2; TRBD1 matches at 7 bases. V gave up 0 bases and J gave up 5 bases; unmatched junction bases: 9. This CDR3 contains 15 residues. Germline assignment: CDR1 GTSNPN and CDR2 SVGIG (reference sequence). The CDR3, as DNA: TGTGCCTGGAGTGTACAGGGGAGTCAGGCTTATGGCTACACCTTC. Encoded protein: CAWSVQGSQAYGYTF.

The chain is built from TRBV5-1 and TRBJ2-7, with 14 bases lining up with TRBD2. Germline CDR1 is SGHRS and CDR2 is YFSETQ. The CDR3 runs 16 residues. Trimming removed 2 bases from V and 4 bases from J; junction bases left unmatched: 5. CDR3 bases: TGCGCCAGCAGCTTTGGACTAGCGGGGGGCTTATACGAGCAGTACTTC. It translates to CASSFGLAGGLYEQYF.

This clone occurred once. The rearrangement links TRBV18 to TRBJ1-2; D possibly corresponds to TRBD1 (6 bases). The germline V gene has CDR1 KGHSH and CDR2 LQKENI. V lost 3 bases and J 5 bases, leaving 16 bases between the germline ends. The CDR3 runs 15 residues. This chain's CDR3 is CASSPSVTGLYGYTF. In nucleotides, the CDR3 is TGTGCCAGCTCACCCTCGGTTACAGGGTTGTATGGCTACACCTTC.

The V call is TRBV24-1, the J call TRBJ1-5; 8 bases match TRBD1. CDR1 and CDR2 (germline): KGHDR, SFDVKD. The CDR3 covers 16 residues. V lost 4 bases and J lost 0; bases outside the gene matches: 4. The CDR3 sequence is CATSEIDRGSNQPQHF. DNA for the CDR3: TGTGCCACCAGTGAAATAGACAGGGGTAGCAATCAGCCCCAGCATTTT.

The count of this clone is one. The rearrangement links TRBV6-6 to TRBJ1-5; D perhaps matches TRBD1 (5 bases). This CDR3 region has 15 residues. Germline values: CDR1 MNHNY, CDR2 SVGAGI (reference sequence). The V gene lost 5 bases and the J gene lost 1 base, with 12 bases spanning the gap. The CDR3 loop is CASSQGRASNQPQHF. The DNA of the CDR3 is TGTGCCAGCAGTCAGGGCAGGGCAAGCAATCAGCCCCAGCATTTT.

CDR3 nucleotides: TGCAGCGTTGGCCAGCTAACTAGGCGCTATGGCTACACCTTC. Protein sequence: CSVGQLTRRYGYTF. The gene calls are TRBV29-1 and TRBJ1-2; D gene unclear. The CDR3 has 14 amino acids. The germline CDR1 and CDR2 sequences are SQVTM and ANQGSEA. V lost 4 bases and J lost 4, with 16 bases in between.

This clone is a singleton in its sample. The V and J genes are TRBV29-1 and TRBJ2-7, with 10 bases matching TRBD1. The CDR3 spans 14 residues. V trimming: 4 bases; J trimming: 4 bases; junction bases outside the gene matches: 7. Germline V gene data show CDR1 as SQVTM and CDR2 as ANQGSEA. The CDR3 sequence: CSVVREDRGYEQYF. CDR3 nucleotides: TGCAGCGTTGTCAGAGAGGACAGGGGGTACGAGCAGTACTTC.

CDR3 residues: CAIRDGTGPDEQYF. Written as DNA, the CDR3 is TGTGCCATCAGAGATGGGACAGGCCCCGACGAGCAGTACTTC. This chain connects TRBV10-3 to TRBJ2-7, with 8 bases matching TRBD1. This CDR3 is 14 amino acids long. Trimming cost V 6 bases and J 5 bases; bases outside gene matches: 9. The V gene's germline CDR1 is ENHRY and CDR2 SYGVKD.

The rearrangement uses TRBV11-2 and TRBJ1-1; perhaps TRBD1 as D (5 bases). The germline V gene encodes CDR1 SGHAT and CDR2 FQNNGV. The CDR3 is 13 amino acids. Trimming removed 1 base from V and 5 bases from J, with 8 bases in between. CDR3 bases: TGTGCCAGCAGCTTAGCGGGGGGAACTGAAGCTTTCTTT. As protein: CASSLAGGTEAFF. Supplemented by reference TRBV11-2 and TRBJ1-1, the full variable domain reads EAGVAQSPRYKIIEKRQSVAFWCNPISGHATLYWYQQILGQGPKLLIQFQNNGVVDDSQLPKDRFSAERLKGVDSTLKIQPAKLEDSAVYLCASSLAGGTEAFFGQGTRLTVV.

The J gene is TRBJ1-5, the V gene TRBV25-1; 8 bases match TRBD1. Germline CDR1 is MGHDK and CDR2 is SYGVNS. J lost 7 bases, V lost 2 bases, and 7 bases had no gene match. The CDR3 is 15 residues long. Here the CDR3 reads CASSEGQGGRQPQHF. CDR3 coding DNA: TGTGCCAGCAGTGAAGGACAGGGTGGACGCCAGCCCCAGCATTTT.

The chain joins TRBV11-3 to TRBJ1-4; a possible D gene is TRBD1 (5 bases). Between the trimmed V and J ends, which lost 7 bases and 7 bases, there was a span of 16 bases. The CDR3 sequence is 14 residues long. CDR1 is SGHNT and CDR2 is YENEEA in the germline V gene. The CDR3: CASTSGGASEKLFF. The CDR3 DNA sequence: TGTGCCAGCACGTCCGGAGGGGCGAGTGAAAAACTGTTTTTT.

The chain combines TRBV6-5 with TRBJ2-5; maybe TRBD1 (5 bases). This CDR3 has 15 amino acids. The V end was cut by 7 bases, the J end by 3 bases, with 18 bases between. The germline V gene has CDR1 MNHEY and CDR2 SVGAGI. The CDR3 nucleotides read TGTGCCAGCATCACAGGAGACTCCGGAGAAGAGACCCAGTACTTC. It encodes CASITGDSGEETQYF.

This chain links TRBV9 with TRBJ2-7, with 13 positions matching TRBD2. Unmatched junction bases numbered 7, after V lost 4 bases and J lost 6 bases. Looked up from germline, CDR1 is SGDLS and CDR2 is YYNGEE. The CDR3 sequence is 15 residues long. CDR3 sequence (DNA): TGTGCCAGCAGCCCACTAGCGGGGGGGCAAGGCGAGCAGTACTTC. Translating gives CASSPLAGGQGEQYF.

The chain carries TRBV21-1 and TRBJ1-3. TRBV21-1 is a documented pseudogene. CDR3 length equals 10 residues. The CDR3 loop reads CASTLNTIYF. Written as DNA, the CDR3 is TGTGCCAGCACCCTAAACACCATATATTTT.